What follows describes a single T cell receptor beta chain. Its target is not known. The data were obtained in a study of T cells in Graves' hyperthyroidism and ophthalmopathy. Broader study findings: Model output signaled ophthalmopathy a median around 6.9 months ahead of onset.

Trimming took off 2 bases at V and 6 bases at J, with 17 bases between the two ends. The CDR3 loop spans 15 amino acids. In germline, CDR1 is SGHTA, CDR2 FQGTGA. Regions amplified from RNA transcripts were the TCR beta CDR3 regions. In the first-round RT-PCR of the TCR CDR3, the HTBI primer set was used. TCRdb used MiXCR to reprocess the multiplex PCR reads, holding one entry per CDR3 protein. The sample consists of approximately 610,000 distinct CDR3 sequences, roughly 14% of them appearing once. The sequence came from a woman aged 40 to 49 with Graves' ophthalmopathy. The specimen sequenced was blood. The chain is built from TRBV7-3 and TRBJ2-7; a weak D match, TRBD2 (6 bases). The CDR3 coding sequence is TGTGCCAGCAGCTTAGTCGGCGGGGCCGATGTCGAGCAGTACTTC. Residues: CASSLVGGADVEQYF.